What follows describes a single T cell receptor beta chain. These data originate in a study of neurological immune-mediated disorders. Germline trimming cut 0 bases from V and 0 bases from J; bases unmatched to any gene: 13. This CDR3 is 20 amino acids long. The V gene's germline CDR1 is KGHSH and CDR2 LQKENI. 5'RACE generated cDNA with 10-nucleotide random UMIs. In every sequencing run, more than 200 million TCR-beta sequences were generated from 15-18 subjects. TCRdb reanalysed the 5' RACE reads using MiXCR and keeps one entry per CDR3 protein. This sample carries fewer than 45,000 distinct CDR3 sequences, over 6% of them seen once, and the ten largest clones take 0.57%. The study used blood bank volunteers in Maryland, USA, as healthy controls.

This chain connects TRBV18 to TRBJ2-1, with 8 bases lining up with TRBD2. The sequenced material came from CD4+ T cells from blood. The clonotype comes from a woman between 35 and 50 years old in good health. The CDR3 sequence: CASSPPFAGGTFSSYNEQFF. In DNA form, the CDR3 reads TGTGCCAGCTCACCACCGTTCGCGGGAGGTACCTTTTCCTCCTACAATGAGCAGTTCTTC.